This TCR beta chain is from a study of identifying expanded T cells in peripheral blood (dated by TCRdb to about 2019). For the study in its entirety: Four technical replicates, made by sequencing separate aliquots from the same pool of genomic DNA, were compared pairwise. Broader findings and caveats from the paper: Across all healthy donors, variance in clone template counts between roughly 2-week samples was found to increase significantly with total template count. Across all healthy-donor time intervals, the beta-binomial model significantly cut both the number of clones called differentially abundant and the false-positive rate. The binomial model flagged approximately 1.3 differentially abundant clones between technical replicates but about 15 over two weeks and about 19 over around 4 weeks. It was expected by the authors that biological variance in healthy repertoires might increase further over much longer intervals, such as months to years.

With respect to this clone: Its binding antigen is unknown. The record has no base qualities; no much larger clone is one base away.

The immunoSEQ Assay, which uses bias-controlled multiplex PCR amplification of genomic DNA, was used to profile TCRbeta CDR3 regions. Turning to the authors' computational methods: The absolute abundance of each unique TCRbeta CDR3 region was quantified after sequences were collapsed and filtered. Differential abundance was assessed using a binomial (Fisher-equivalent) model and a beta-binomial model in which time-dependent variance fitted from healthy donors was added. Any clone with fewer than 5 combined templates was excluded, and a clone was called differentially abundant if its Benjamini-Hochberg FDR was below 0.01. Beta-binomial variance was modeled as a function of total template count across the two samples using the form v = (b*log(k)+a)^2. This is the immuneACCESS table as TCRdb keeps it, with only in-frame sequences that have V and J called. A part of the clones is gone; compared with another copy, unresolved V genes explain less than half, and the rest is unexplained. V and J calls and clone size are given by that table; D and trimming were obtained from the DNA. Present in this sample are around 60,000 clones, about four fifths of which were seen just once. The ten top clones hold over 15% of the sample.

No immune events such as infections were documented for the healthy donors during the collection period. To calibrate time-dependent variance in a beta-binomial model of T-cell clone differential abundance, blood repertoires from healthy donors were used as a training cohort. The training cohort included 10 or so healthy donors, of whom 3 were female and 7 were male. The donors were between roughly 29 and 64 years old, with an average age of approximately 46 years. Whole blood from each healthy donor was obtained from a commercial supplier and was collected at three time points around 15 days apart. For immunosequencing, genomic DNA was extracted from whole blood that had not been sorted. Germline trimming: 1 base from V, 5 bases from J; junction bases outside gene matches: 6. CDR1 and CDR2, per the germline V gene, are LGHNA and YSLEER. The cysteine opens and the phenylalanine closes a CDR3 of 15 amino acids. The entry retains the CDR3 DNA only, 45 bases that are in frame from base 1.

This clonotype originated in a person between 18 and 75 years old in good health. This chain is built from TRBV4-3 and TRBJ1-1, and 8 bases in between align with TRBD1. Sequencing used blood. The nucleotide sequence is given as TGCGCCAGCAGCCAAGGACAGGGGATGAGGACTGAAGCTTTCTTT. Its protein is CASSQGQGMRTEAFF.